This T cell receptor beta chain was captured by sequencing in a study of shared clonotypes between healthy human individuals. Germline V CDR1 and CDR2: MDHEN, SYDVKM. V was pared by 6 bases and J by 5 bases, with 8 bases between. This CDR3 region has 11 residues. This clone was picked up a small number of times. Several immunoSEQ plates received, in even portions, the genomic DNA of each subset. Sequencing used immunoSEQ multiplex PCR; TCRdb keeps in-frame clones, though not all of them. The top ten clones hold approximately 0.5% of a sample with about 1.1 million clones, around 82% of them seen once.

This chain joins TRBV28 and TRBJ2-7; TRBD2 is a possible D gene (6 bases). This clonotype was obtained from a man in his late teens or twenties in good health. Some clones in this sample may be carry-over from other donors' samples. The sequenced sample was memory CD4+ T cells from PBMCs. Subset: CD45RA-negative fraction. CDR3 sequence: CASRLADEQYF. The CDR3, as DNA: TGTGCCAGCAGATTAGCGGACGAGCAGTACTTC.